This TCR beta chain emerged from a study of shared clonotypes between healthy human individuals. Study results and caveats: Inspection by rarefaction showed sorted-subset sequencing to be incomplete despite large depth.

Sequenced by immunoSEQ multiplex PCR; TCRdb stores in-frame clones only, minus some. This sample has some 630,000 clones; about three quarters occur once, and the top ten carry under 2%. J lost 6 bases, V lost 5 bases, and 3 bases had no gene match. The CDR3 loop spans 11 amino acids. Germline V CDR1 and CDR2: DFQATT, SNEGSKA (reference sequence). With respect to this clone: Its antigen is unknown.

The sequence was collected from a woman aged 25 to 39 in good health. The chain employs TRBV20-1 and TRBJ1-2, with 7 bases identical to TRBD1. Material: memory CD4+ T cells sorted from blood. The sample's subset: CD45RA-negative fraction. The CDR3 DNA reads as TGCAGTGCTGGACAGGCGGATGGCTACACCTTC. Protein sequence: CSAGQADGYTF.